This T cell receptor (beta chain) was sequenced during a study of blood T cell repertoires in COVID-19. Whole-study context: Nucleic acid was either cDNA or gDNA, and it came from T cells, B-cell-depleted T cells, or PBMCs.

Per the authors' pipeline: Amplification of reference gene primers was used by the study to estimate nucleated cell counts. TCRdb's table, derived via immunoSEQ multiplex PCR, lists solely in-frame clones and lacks some. The V and J calls and the clone size are those of that table, but D and trimming were determined from the DNA. This repertoire shows around 280,000 clones, around 86% found once; its top ten account for about 2.2%. This clone was found once. Germline V gene lookup returns CDR1 ENHRY and CDR2 SYGVKD. The CDR3 has 14 amino acids. The ends were cut back, 11 bases at V and 2 bases at J, with 15 bases in the middle.

The V gene is TRBV10-3, the J gene TRBJ2-2; D is possibly TRBD1 (5 bases). The receptor was derived from a woman aged 25 to 39 who had recovered from COVID-19. The sample comprised peripheral blood. In nucleotides, the CDR3 is TGTGCCTGTAGAGCAGGGATAAACACCGGGGAGCTGTTTTTT. Translated, it gives CACRAGINTGELFF.